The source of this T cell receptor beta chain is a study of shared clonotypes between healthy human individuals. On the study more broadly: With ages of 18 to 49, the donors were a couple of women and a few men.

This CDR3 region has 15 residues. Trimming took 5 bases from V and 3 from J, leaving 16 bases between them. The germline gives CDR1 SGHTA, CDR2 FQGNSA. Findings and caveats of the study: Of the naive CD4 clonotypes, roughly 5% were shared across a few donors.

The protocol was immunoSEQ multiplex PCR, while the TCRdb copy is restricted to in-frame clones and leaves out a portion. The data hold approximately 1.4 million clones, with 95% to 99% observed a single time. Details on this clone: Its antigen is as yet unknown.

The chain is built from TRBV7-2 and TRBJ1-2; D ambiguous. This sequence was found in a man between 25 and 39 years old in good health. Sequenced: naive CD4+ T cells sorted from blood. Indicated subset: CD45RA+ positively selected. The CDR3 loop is CASSPAMITDYGYTF. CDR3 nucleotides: TGTGCCAGCAGCCCTGCGATGATAACTGACTATGGCTACACCTTC.